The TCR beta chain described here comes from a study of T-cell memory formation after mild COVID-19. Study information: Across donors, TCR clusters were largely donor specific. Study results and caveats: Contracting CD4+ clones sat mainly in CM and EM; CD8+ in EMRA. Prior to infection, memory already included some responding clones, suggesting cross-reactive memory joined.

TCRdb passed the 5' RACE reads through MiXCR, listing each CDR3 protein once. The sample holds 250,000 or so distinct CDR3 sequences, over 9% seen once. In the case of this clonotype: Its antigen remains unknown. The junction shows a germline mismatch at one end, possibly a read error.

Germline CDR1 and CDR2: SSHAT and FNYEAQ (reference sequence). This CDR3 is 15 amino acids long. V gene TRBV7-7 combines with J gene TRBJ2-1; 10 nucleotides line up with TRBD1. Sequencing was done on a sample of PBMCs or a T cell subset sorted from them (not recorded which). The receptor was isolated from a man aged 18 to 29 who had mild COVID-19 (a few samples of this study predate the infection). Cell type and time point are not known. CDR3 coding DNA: TGTGCTAGCAGCCGACAGGGGGCCACGAACAATGAGCAGTTCTTC. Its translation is CASSRQGATNNEQFF.